Presented here are 4 T cell receptor beta chains from one specimen sequenced in a study of a mutant IDH1 vaccine in newly diagnosed glioma. Time point described: baseline, week 1 (first vaccination visit). Specified treatment: pre-vaccination baseline after standard-of-care therapy. Using immunoSEQ multiplex PCR, the repertoire was profiled, and TCRdb retains in-frame clones only, with some absent. The table records approximately 88,000 clones, over 75% of them present only once. The specimen was PBMCs, collected from a glioma patient treated with radiotherapy, temozolomide or both. The receptor set was obtained from a man aged 35-49 years with glioma.

The V and J genes are TRBV28 and TRBJ2-5; D remains ambiguous. Germline V gene lookup returns CDR1 MDHEN and CDR2 SYDVKM. The CDR3 totals 14 residues. The ends were cut back, 7 bases at V and 5 bases at J, with 17 bases in the middle. CDR3: CASTHLGVGETQYF. The CDR3 coding sequence is TGTGCCAGCACCCACTTGGGTGTAGGGGAGACCCAGTACTTC.

This clone has a single count. The genes are TRBV7-6 and TRBJ2-5; 8 positions match TRBD1. The CDR3 spans 17 residues. V dropped 5 bases and J dropped 2; count of bases not matched to a gene: 13. Germline values: CDR1 SGHVS, CDR2 FNYEAQ. CDR3 nucleotide sequence: TGTGCCAGCAGCCCAGTAGGAGGGACAGGTCGTCAAGAGACCCAGTACTTC. Its protein product is CASSPVGGTGRQETQYF.

The chain employs TRBV4-3 and TRBJ1-4; 11 nucleotides align to TRBD1. With 6 bases clipped from V and 8 bases from J, the junction kept 8 bases outside the gene matches. CDR1 LGHNA and CDR2 YSLEER come from the germline V gene. The CDR3 consists of 15 residues. The chain's CDR3 is CASRPRTGGVEKLFF. CDR3 in DNA: TGCGCCAGCAGACCCCGGACAGGGGGCGTAGAAAAACTGTTTTTT.

The chain recombines TRBV9 with TRBJ1-2, with TRBD1 as a possible D gene (5 bases). The V and J ends lost 4 bases and 3 bases respectively, with 10 bases between them. This CDR3 contains 13 residues. The germline V gene encodes CDR1 SGDLS and CDR2 YYNGEE. The CDR3 sequence: CASSHGGDYGYTF. The CDR3, as DNA: TGTGCCAGCAGCCACGGGGGAGACTATGGCTACACCTTC.